This TCR beta chain was profiled in a study of T-cell memory formation after mild COVID-19. For this clonotype: Its antigen is not known.

Barcoded TCR alpha and TCR beta cDNA libraries with UMIs came from 5'RACE using constant-segment primers. Each CDR3 protein gets one entry after TCRdb re-called the 5' RACE reads with MiXCR. The profile shows 100,000 to 150,000 distinct CDR3 sequences, around 15% of them singletons. Study outcomes and limitations: The CD4+ clones that contracted clustered mainly within CM and EM, and the CD8+ clones concentrated in EMRA. Pre-infection memory harbored some responding clones, suggesting cross-reactive memory joined.

Sequences were obtained from PBMCs or a T cell subset sorted from them (not recorded which). The clonotype was recovered from a man aged 18 to 29 who had mild COVID-19 (a few samples of this study predate the infection). Cell type and time point are not known.

CDR3 amino acids: CASSRGPQAQYF. In DNA, the CDR3 is TGTGCCAGCAGTAGGGGCCCCCAGGCCCAGTACTTC. V gene TRBV14 combines with J gene TRBJ2-5; tentative D call: TRBD1 (5 bases). Trimming pared 6 bases from V and 9 bases from J, leaving 14 bases between. The germline V gene has CDR1 SGHDN and CDR2 FVKESK. CDR3 length equals 12 residues.